This TCR beta chain emerged from a study of CXCR3-negative and CXCR3-positive naive CD8 T cells. CDR3 length: 15 amino acids. Germline CDR1 and CDR2: MNHNS and SASEGT. Study findings and constraints: Hydrophobicity was higher for TRB CDR3s found in CXCR3-positive naive cells than in CXCR3-negative naive cells. Memory CD8+ T cell repertoires were far less diverse than both naive subsets. TRB CDR3 properties indicated TCR strength, while surface CD5 was similar across naive subsets.

5' RACE that incorporated UMI labels was used to prepare the TRB cDNA libraries. TCRdb derives one entry per CDR3 protein from the 5' RACE reads, leaving out DNA. The listing records roughly 110,000 distinct CDR3 sequences. Among CD8+ T cells, naive ones were CD45RO-CCR7+CD27+CD95-. Worth noting for this clonotype: What it binds is not known.

The chain carries TRBV6-1 and TRBJ2-1. The sample was naive CXCR3+ CD8+ T cells from blood. Subset meaning: CD45RO-CCR7+CD27+CD95- naive CD8+ T cells expressing CXCR3 (TNR3+). This receptor was obtained from a human donor in good health. Some clones in this sample may be carry-over from other donors' samples. CDR3 sequence reads: CASSANRGFYNEQFF.